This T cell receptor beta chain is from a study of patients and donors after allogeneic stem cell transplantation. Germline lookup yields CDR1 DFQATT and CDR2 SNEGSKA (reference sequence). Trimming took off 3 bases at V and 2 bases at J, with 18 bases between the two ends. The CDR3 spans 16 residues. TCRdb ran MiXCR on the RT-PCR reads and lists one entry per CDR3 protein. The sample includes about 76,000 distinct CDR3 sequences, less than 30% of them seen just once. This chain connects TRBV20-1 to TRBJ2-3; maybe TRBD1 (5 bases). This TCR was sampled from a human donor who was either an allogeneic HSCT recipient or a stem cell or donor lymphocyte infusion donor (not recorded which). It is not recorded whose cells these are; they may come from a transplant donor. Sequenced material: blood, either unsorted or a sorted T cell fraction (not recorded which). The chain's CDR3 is CSARDTRFGVTDTQYF. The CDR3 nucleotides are TGCAGTGCTAGGGACACACGATTTGGAGTCACAGATACGCAGTATTTT.